This TCR beta chain was observed in a study of shared clonotypes between healthy human individuals. Whole-study results and caveats: Measured sharing among donors was expected to vary with sequencing depth.

Deep-level settings were used for running the assay. Measured with immunoSEQ multiplex PCR; TCRdb has only the in-frame clones, and not every one. The data hold 500,000 to 650,000 clones, with roughly 79% observed a single time. The CDR3 loop spans 12 amino acids. Trimming pared 8 bases from V and 7 bases from J, leaving 11 bases between. The germline V gene encodes CDR1 MGHDK and CDR2 SYGVNS. In this sample, this clone turned up once. The antigen remains undetermined. The chain has TRBV25-1 and TRBJ2-2, with D possibly matching TRBD1 (6 bases). This TCR came from a woman aged 40 to 50 in good health. Some clones in this sample may be carry-over from other donors' samples. Sequenced sample: PBMCs. The CDR3 region is CASSSGVGELFF. CDR3 coding DNA: TGTGCCAGCTCATCAGGGGTCGGGGAGCTGTTTTTT.